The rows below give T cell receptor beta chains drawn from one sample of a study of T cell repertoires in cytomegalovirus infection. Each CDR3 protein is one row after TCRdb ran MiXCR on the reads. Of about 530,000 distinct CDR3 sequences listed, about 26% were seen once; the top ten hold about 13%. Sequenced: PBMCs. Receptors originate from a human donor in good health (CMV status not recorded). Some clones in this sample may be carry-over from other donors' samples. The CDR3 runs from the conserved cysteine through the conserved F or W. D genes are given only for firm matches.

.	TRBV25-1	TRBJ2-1	CASSEGGFTNEQFF
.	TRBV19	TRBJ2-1	CASSILKGGGYNEQFF
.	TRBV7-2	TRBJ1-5	CASSSTGSGNQPQHF
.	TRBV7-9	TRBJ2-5	CASSLEWETQYF
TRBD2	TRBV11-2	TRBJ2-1	CASSLVSAGLAAYNEQFF
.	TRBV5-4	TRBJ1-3	CASSHKGGNTIYF
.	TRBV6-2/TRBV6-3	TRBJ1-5	CASSSPPGAIRFSNQPQHF
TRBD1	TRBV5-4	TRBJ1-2	CASSDPGTDIYGYTF
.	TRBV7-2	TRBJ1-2	CASSTPRYGYTF
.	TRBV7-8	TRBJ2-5	CSMATGKEETQYF
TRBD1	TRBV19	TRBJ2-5	CASSFRTGIETQYF